Presented here are 8 T cell receptor beta chains from one specimen sequenced in a study of human T cells and chemical hapten exposure. Regarding time point: healthy volunteer bleed at 2 weeks. Researchers extracted total RNA from unfractionated whole blood. A single record per CDR3 protein comes from TCRdb applying MiXCR to the RACE reads. The sample has 30,000 to 35,000 distinct CDR3 sequences, about 7.2% seen once. The sequencing sample was made of whole blood. These TCRs come from a human donor in good health. Some clones in this sample may be carry-over from other donors' samples.

This clonotype was seen ten or more times. The chain uses TRBV3-1 and TRBJ1-6; no clear D gene. Germline CDR1 and CDR2: LGHDT and YNNKEL (reference sequence). Trimming took off 9 bases at V and 10 bases at J, with 16 bases between the two ends. CDR3 size: 13 residues. CDR3 residues: CASKSARMSPLHF. The DNA for the CDR3 is TGTGCCAGTAAGAGTGCGCGGATGTCACCCCTCCACTTT.

The V gene is TRBV7-9, the J gene TRBJ2-5; the D is unclear. The germline V gene encodes CDR1 SEHNR and CDR2 FQNEAQ (reference sequence). This CDR3 is built from 13 residues. The ends were cut back, 2 bases at V and 4 bases at J, with 8 bases in the middle. CDR3 DNA: TGTGCCAGCAGCTTAAATTCCGTAGAGACCCAGTACTTC. The encoded protein is CASSLNSVETQYF.

Notes on this clonotype: A read error may produce the germline difference seen at one junction end. The rearrangement uses TRBV5-5 and TRBJ1-1; 7 bases line up with TRBD1. Germline V gene data show CDR1 as SGHKS and CDR2 as YYEKEE (reference sequence). The CDR3 is made up of 12 amino acids. CDR3 in DNA: TGTGCCAGCAGCTTTATCGACAGGGAGCCTCTCTTT. Its translation: CASSFIDREPLF.

This clonotype was seen ten or more times. This chain joins TRBV28 and TRBJ2-1; D may be TRBD1 or TRBD2 (6 bases each). Trimming shortened V by 6 bases and J by 2 bases, and 14 bases separated the two germline ends. The CDR3 covers 15 residues. Germline lookup yields CDR1 MDHEN and CDR2 SYDVKM. The CDR3 protein is CASSPGGRTYNEQFF. In DNA form, the CDR3 reads TGTGCCAGCAGCCCTGGGGGGCGGACCTACAATGAGCAGTTCTTC.

This clonotype was seen at least ten times. This CDR3 is CASSEVRNTEAFF. DNA of the CDR3: TGTGCCAGCAGTGAAGTCAGGAACACTGAAGCTTTCTTT. This rearrangement joins TRBV6-1 to TRBJ1-1, with D hard to call. There are 13 residues in the CDR3. V shed 1 base and J shed 1 base, with 4 bases lying between them. In germline, CDR1 is MNHNS, CDR2 SASEGT.

This rearrangement joins TRBV29-1 to TRBJ2-1; no clear D gene. CDR1 is SQVTM and CDR2 is ANQGSEA in the germline V gene. V dropped 1 base and J dropped 5 bases, with 15 bases sitting between them. This CDR3 is built from 15 residues. CDR3 nucleotides: TGCAGCGTTGAAGCTGCAACGAGACGTGACAATGAGCAGTTCTTC. Protein sequence: CSVEAATRRDNEQFF.

As concerns this clonotype: Possible read error: a much larger clone is one base away. J is TRBJ2-1 and V is TRBV11-2, with D possibly TRBD2 on 5 matching bases. There are 14 residues in the CDR3. V dropped 5 bases and J dropped 7 bases, with 15 bases sitting between them. Germline V lookup: CDR1 SGHAT, CDR2 FQNNGV. CDR3 region: CASSPLAPTNEQFF. The CDR3 nucleotides are TGTGCCAGCAGCCCCCTAGCCCCAACTAATGAGCAGTTCTTC.

The CDR3 loop reads CASSPLGQPQHF. The CDR3 DNA reads as TGTGCCAGCAGCCCCTTGGGTCAGCCCCAGCATTTT. This rearrangement joins TRBV3-1 to TRBJ1-5; D call uncertain. V lost 4 bases and J lost 6, with 7 bases in between. Germline assignment: CDR1 LGHDT and CDR2 YNNKEL (reference sequence). CDR3 length equals 12 residues.